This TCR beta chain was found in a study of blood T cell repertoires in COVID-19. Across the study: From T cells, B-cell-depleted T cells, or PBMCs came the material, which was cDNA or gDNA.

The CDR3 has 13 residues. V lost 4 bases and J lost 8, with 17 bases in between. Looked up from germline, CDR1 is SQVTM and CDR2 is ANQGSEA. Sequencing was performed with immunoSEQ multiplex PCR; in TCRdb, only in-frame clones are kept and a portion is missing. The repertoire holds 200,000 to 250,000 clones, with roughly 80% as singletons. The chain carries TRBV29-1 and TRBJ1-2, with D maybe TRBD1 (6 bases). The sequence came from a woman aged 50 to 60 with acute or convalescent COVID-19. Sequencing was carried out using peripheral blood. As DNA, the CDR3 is TGCAGCGTTGCTACAGGGATTGAGGTCGGCTACACCTTC. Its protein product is CSVATGIEVGYTF.